This paragraph covers one TCR beta chain sequence. The data are from a study of blood T cell repertoires in COVID-19. Study context: There were acute and convalescent COVID-19 samples, and they came from the United States, Italy and Spain. PBMCs, B-cell-depleted T cells, or T cells were the source of the cDNA or gDNA that made up the material.

Patients in Seattle were enrolled during active infection, then followed longitudinally. Authors' methods: How many nucleated cells were present was estimated from reference gene primer amplification. TCRdb's table, derived via immunoSEQ multiplex PCR, lists solely in-frame clones and lacks some. The V and J calls and clone size were taken over from that table, and D and trimming were inferred from the DNA. The sample holds 150,000 to 200,000 clones; about 83% are singletons and the top ten take 15% to 20%. The CDR3 sequence is 14 residues long. CDR1 is LNHDA, CDR2 SQIVND, per germline (reference sequence). V shed 0 bases, J shed 6 bases, and the junction held 4 bases outside the gene matches.

The sample comprised peripheral blood. The sequence was collected from a person aged 70 to 85 with COVID-19, enrolled during active disease. This chain connects TRBV19 to TRBJ1-2; 7 bases line up with TRBD1. CDR3 amino acids: CASSIDLGTDGYTF. The CDR3 DNA follows: TGTGCCAGTAGTATAGATCTTGGGACAGATGGCTACACCTTC. Combining the CDR3 with reference TRBV19 and TRBJ1-2 gives the whole variable domain DGGITQSPKYLFRKEGQNVTLSCEQNLNHDAMYWYRQDPGQGLRLIYYSQIVNDFQKGDIAEGYSVSREKKESFPLTVTSAQKNPTAFYLCASSIDLGTDGYTFGSGTRLTVV.